This T cell receptor (beta chain) was recovered during a study of T cell responses to AZD1222 COVID-19 vaccine. Study-wide results and caveats: In a largely white British group with more females than males, clonal diversity was possibly underestimated. Of the AZD1222 recipients, only five or six were seropositive at baseline. When two AZD1222 doses had been given, Spike-specific TCR breadth and depth rose.

Assay: immunoSEQ multiplex PCR; the TCRdb copy retains only in-frame clones and omits some. The sample records some 120,000 clones, about nine tenths being singletons. CDR1 and CDR2 (germline): KGHDR, SFDVKD. This CDR3 comprises 14 residues. The germline V and J ends were trimmed by 4 bases and 3 bases, with 11 bases remaining between them. About this clone: The antigen is undetermined.

The gene calls are TRBV24-1 and TRBJ2-5; D perhaps matches TRBD2 (5 bases). Here the sequenced sample was peripheral blood, taken on day 0 of AZD1222 vaccination. The sequence came from an adult in good health. CDR3 amino acids: CATSESDSKETQYF. In DNA, the CDR3 is TGTGCCACCAGTGAGTCGGACTCAAAAGAGACCCAGTACTTC.